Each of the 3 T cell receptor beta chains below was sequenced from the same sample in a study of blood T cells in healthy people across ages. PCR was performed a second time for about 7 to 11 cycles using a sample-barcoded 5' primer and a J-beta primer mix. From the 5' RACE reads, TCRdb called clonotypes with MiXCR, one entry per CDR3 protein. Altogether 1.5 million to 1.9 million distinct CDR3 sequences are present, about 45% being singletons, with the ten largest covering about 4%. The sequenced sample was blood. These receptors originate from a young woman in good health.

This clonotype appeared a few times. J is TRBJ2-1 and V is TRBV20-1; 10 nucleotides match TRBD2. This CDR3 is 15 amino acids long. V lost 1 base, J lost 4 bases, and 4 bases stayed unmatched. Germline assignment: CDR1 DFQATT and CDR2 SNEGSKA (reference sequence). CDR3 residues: CSARAGLAAYNEQFF. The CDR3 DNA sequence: TGCAGTGCTAGAGCAGGACTAGCGGCTTACAATGAGCAGTTCTTC.

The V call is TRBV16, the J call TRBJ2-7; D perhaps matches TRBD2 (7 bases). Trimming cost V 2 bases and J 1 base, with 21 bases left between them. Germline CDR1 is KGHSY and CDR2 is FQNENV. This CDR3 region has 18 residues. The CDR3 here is CASSQQKAGDTGSYEQYF. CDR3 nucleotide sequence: TGTGCCAGCAGCCAACAAAAGGCGGGGGACACCGGTTCCTACGAGCAGTACTTC.

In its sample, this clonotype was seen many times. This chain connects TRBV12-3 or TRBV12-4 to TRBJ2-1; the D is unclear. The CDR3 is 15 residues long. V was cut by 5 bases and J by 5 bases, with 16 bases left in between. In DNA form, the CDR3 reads TGTGCCAGCAGTAACCTTCTCTCGCGGAACAATGAGCAGTTCTTC. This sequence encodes CASSNLLSRNNEQFF.